This passage covers 27 T cell receptor beta chains from one sample sequenced in a study of response to subunit inactivated influenza vaccine (dated by TCRdb to 2016 to 2019). The method was RT-PCR. TCRdb records Illumina HiSeq 2500 as the sequencer. TCRdb trimmed public reads at Q25 via fastp, called clones via MiXCR and kept in-frame beta chains. CDR3 protein duplicates are merged, each entry listing the most common genes and DNA. This sample gives hundreds of thousands of distinct CDR3 sequences in total; approximately 15% of them show up just once. The top ten clones comprise approximately 7% of the sample. The source material was PBMCs from blood, sampled 14 to 15 days before vaccination. These TCRs come from a man in his fifties or sixties who received an inactivated influenza vaccine. Donor details come from another sample of the same person, matched by shared clones.

The table lists this clonotype with a few counts. CDR3 DNA sequence: TGTGCCAGCAGCGTAGGGACAGGTCGACCAGAGACCCAGTACTTC. This sequence encodes CASSVGTGRPETQYF. The J gene is TRBJ2-5, the V gene TRBV9; 7 positions match TRBD1. Germline assignment: CDR1 SGDLS and CDR2 YYNGEE. V was pared by 0 bases and J by 4 bases, with 6 bases of the junction left unmatched. CDR3 length equals 15 residues.

This clonotype was counted only a few times. The chain combines TRBV6-1 with TRBJ2-7; possible D gene TRBD1, 6 bases. Per the germline V gene, CDR1 is MNHNS and CDR2 is SASEGT. The CDR3 runs 14 residues. V lost 7 bases and J 0 bases, leaving 13 bases between the germline ends. CDR3 sequence reads: CASTSGEASYEQYF. The CDR3 DNA reads TGTGCCAGCACGTCAGGGGAAGCCTCCTACGAGCAGTACTTC.

The chain recombines TRBV2 with TRBJ1-5; 8 positions agree with TRBD1. Germline CDR1 is SNHLY and CDR2 is FYNNEI. This CDR3 has 17 residues. This CDR3 reads CTFSPRGGQGSNQPQHF. The CDR3 coding sequence is TGTACCTTCAGTCCGAGGGGAGGACAGGGAAGCAATCAGCCCCAGCATTTT. The variable domain in full, completed from reference TRBV2 and TRBJ1-5, reads EPEVTQTPSHQVTQMGQEVILRCVPISNHLYFYWYRQILGQKVEFLVSFYNNEISEKSEIFDDQFSVERPDGSNFTLKIRSTKLEDSAMYFCTFSPRGGQGSNQPQHFGDGTRLSIL.

The chain couples TRBV27 to TRBJ1-5, with 8 bases lining up with TRBD1. Germline lookup yields CDR1 MNHEY and CDR2 SMNVEV (reference sequence). Trimming cost V 6 bases and J 2 bases; bases outside gene matches: 6. The CDR3 is made up of 15 amino acids. CDR3 in amino acids: CASRAGGIGNQPQHF. Written as DNA, the CDR3 is TGTGCCAGCAGGGCAGGGGGCATCGGCAATCAGCCCCAGCATTTT.

The sample holds a few counts of this clonotype. The CDR3 spells CASSEAGGVEKLFF. The CDR3 nucleotides read TGTGCCAGCAGCGAAGCAGGGGGCGTTGAAAAACTGTTTTTT. This chain uses TRBV7-2 with TRBJ1-4, with 8 bases that match TRBD1. Germline CDR1 is SGHTA and CDR2 is FQGNSA. V shed 5 bases, J shed 7 bases, and the junction held 6 bases outside the gene matches. This CDR3 spans 14 amino acids. Supplemented by reference TRBV7-2 and TRBJ1-4, the full variable domain reads GAGVSQSPSNKVTEKGKDVELRCDPISGHTALYWYRQSLGQGLEFLIYFQGNSAPDKSGLPSDRFSAERTGGSVSTLTIQRTQQEDSAVYLCASSEAGGVEKLFFGSGTQLSVL.

This clonotype was picked up many times. The gene calls are TRBV15 and TRBJ2-2; TRBD2 agrees at 9 bases. CDR3 length: 17 amino acids. Germline lookup yields CDR1 LNHNV and CDR2 YYDKDF (reference sequence). V was clipped by 0 bases and J by 4 bases; unmatched bases: 6. The CDR3 loop reads CATSREITSGSTGELFF. The CDR3 DNA sequence: TGTGCCACCAGCAGAGAAATTACTAGCGGGTCCACCGGGGAGCTGTTTTTT.

The chain uses TRBV6-5 and TRBJ2-1; the D gene could be TRBD1 or TRBD2 (5 bases each). Germline V gives CDR1 MNHEY, CDR2 SVGAGI. The CDR3 is made up of 13 amino acids. The V gene lost 2 bases and the J gene lost 6 bases, with 8 bases spanning the gap. CDR3 DNA: TGTGCCAGCAGTTACAAGGGGACCAATGAGCAGTTCTTC. It codes for CASSYKGTNEQFF.

This clonotype was observed at least ten times. The V and J genes are TRBV29-1 and TRBJ2-1, with D possibly TRBD2 on 6 matching bases. V gave up 4 bases and J gave up 4 bases, with 14 bases separating them. Germline CDR1 is SQVTM and CDR2 is ANQGSEA. This CDR3 has 14 amino acids. The CDR3 protein is CSVALSGVYNEQFF. The CDR3 DNA is TGCAGCGTTGCGTTGTCGGGAGTATACAATGAGCAGTTCTTC.

This clonotype was detected many times. CDR3 sequence reads: CASSQDFFRNSGNTIYF. The CDR3 nucleotides read TGCGCCAGCAGCCAAGATTTTTTTCGGAACTCTGGAAACACCATATATTTT. The chain couples TRBV4-3 to TRBJ1-3; no definite D call. The germline V gene has CDR1 LGHNA and CDR2 YSLEER. The CDR3 is 17 residues long. The V and J ends lost 0 bases and 0 bases respectively, with 12 bases between them.

The chain links TRBV6-1 to TRBJ1-2; a weak D match, TRBD1 (6 bases). Germline CDR1 and CDR2: MNHNS and SASEGT. This CDR3 comprises 16 residues. V was shortened by 5 bases and J by 4 bases, with 20 bases between the two germline ends. The CDR3 region has the DNA TGTGCCAGCAGTCCGGACAGACCCGGACTAGGCTATGGCTACACCTTC. Protein: CASSPDRPGLGYGYTF.

This clonotype has only one observation. The gene calls are TRBV29-1 and TRBJ2-5; D is unresolved. Germline assignment: CDR1 SQVTM and CDR2 ANQGSEA. The CDR3 is 13 residues long. With 6 bases removed from V and 1 base from J, the gap between germline ends came to 12 bases. As DNA, the CDR3 is TGCAGCGTCCAATACAGATTCCAAGAGACCCAGTACTTC. It codes for CSVQYRFQETQYF.

This clonotype showed up just a few times. The chain uses TRBV6-2 or TRBV6-3 and TRBJ2-1, with a possible D match to TRBD1 (6 bases). The V end lost 7 bases, the J end lost 2 bases, and 15 bases lay between the germline ends. This CDR3 contains 15 residues. In germline, CDR1 is MNHEY, CDR2 SVGEGT. DNA of the CDR3: TGTGCCAGCACCGGGACAACGAAGGCCTACAATGAGCAGTTCTTC. Protein sequence: CASTGTTKAYNEQFF.

This clonotype showed up just a few times. V usage is TRBV7-9 and J usage is TRBJ2-1, with a weak D call TRBD2 (6 bases). The CDR3 consists of 16 residues. Looked up from germline, CDR1 is SEHNR and CDR2 is FQNEAQ (reference sequence). V dropped 5 bases and J dropped 3 bases, with 17 bases sitting between them. The CDR3 protein is CASSPYEGGHYNEQFF. The CDR3 DNA follows: TGTGCCAGCAGCCCCTATGAGGGAGGACACTACAATGAGCAGTTCTTC.

This chain connects TRBV12-3 or TRBV12-4 to TRBJ1-1, with D uncertain. V lost 2 bases, J lost 4 bases, and 8 bases lay in between. The CDR3 loop spans 13 amino acids. The CDR3 bases are TGTGCCAGCAGTTTAACCCAGACCACTGAAGCTTTCTTT. This encodes CASSLTQTTEAFF.

In its sample, this clonotype was seen a few times. The V and J genes are TRBV12-3 or TRBV12-4 and TRBJ1-2; tentative D call: TRBD1 (6 bases). This CDR3 region has 14 residues. Trimming removed 3 bases from V and 3 bases from J, with 11 bases in between. CDR3 nucleotide sequence: TGTGCCAGCAGTTTTAGGGGGACGGACTATGGCTACACCTTC. As protein: CASSFRGTDYGYTF.

The chain joins TRBV6-1 to TRBJ1-3, with D possibly TRBD1 on 6 matching bases. The CDR3 sequence is 18 residues long. The germline gives CDR1 MNHNS, CDR2 SASEGT. V was clipped by 5 bases and J by 0 bases, with 20 bases between them. The DNA of the CDR3 is TGTGCCAGCAGTCCCCCACAGGGATTTGGGACCTCTGGAAACACCATATATTTT. This codes for CASSPPQGFGTSGNTIYF.

Only a few counts were recorded for this clonotype. The chain uses TRBV24-1 and TRBJ2-6, with D perhaps matching TRBD1 or TRBD2 (5 bases each). Germline assignment: CDR1 KGHDR and CDR2 SFDVKD. The ends were cut back, 4 bases at V and 0 bases at J, with 12 bases in the middle. The CDR3 extends over 17 amino acids. CDR3 in amino acids: CATSDPGTDSGANVLTF. CDR3 nucleotide sequence: TGTGCCACCAGTGACCCCGGGACGGACTCTGGGGCCAACGTCCTGACTTTC.

Only a few counts were recorded for this clonotype. The chain links TRBV7-9 to TRBJ1-1; TRBD1 might be the D (5 bases). Germline lookup yields CDR1 SEHNR and CDR2 FQNEAQ (reference sequence). The V gene lost 11 bases and the J gene lost 2 bases, with 18 bases spanning the gap. The CDR3 sequence is 14 residues long. CDR3 sequence (DNA): TGTGCCTCTAAGCGGGGGGGGAGTAACACTGAAGCTTTCTTT. Protein product: CASKRGGSNTEAFF.

This clonotype was picked up a small number of times. The genes are TRBV11-2 and TRBJ1-6, with 10 bases matching TRBD1. The CDR3 runs to 19 residues. Germline values: CDR1 SGHAT, CDR2 FQNNGV. V gave up 5 bases and J gave up 4 bases; unmatched junction bases: 14. In DNA, the CDR3 is TGTGCCAGCAGCGTCCGGGACAGGGGCCCCGGGCCGTATAATTCACCCCTCCACTTT. This gives the protein CASSVRDRGPGPYNSPLHF.

This clonotype was seen only a few times. The chain is built from TRBV3-1 and TRBJ1-2, with D unclear. The CDR3 has 14 amino acids. From germline, CDR1 is LGHDT and CDR2 YNNKEL (reference sequence). V lost 1 base and J 3 bases, leaving 9 bases between the germline ends. CDR3 bases: TGTGCCAGCAGCCAAGGTTTAGACGACTATGGCTACACCTTC. This gives the protein CASSQGLDDYGYTF.

This clonotype was picked up many times. This chain uses TRBV29-1 with TRBJ1-3; 7 bases map to TRBD1. Germline V gene lookup returns CDR1 SQVTM and CDR2 ANQGSEA. Trimming took 7 bases from V and 0 from J; bases not matched to a gene: 6. CDR3 length: 14 amino acids. The chain's CDR3 is CSARQGSSGNTIYF. DNA of the CDR3: TGCAGCGCTAGACAGGGAAGCTCTGGAAACACCATATATTTT.

The chain combines TRBV4-2 with TRBJ2-5, with a weak D call TRBD1 (5 bases). The CDR3 length is 14 residues. With 0 bases removed from V and 4 bases from J, the gap between germline ends came to 9 bases. CDR1 and CDR2 from the germline V gene are LGHNA and YNFKEQ. CDR3 nucleotides: TGTGCCAGCAGCCAAGAGGTTCAGGGAGAGACCCAGTACTTC. Translated: CASSQEVQGETQYF.

This chain links TRBV6-4 with TRBJ2-1, with 10 bases fitting TRBD2. Trimming took 0 bases from V and 10 from J; bases not matched to a gene: 3. This CDR3 contains 14 residues. The germline gives CDR1 MRHNA, CDR2 SNTAGT. CDR3 in amino acids: CASSDSLAGGEQFF. The CDR3 DNA reads TGTGCCAGCAGTGACTCGTTAGCGGGAGGAGAGCAGTTCTTC.

This clonotype was seen a few times. CDR3 DNA sequence: TGCGCCAGCAGTGAGATGGGACAGGGGGCGTCAGATACGCAGTATTTT. Translation: CASSEMGQGASDTQYF. The rearrangement joins TRBV10-1 to TRBJ2-3; 12 bases agree with TRBD1. V gave up 2 bases and J gave up 4 bases; unmatched junction bases: 4. This CDR3 has 16 amino acids. Germline V CDR1 and CDR2: WNHNN, SYGVQD (reference sequence).

The rearrangement uses TRBV6-5 and TRBJ1-5, with D unclear. With 0 bases removed from V and 4 bases from J, the gap between germline ends came to 7 bases. Germline assignment: CDR1 MNHEY and CDR2 SVGAGI. CDR3 size: 14 residues. CDR3 loop: CASSYSRWNQPQHF. The CDR3 nucleotides read TGTGCCAGCAGTTACTCAAGATGGAATCAGCCCCAGCATTTT.

In this sample, this clonotype turned up many times. This chain connects TRBV6-2 or TRBV6-3 to TRBJ2-7; unclear D gene. This CDR3 spans 12 amino acids. The germline gives CDR1 MNHEY, CDR2 SVGEGT. The germline V and J ends were trimmed by 2 bases and 2 bases, with 4 bases remaining between them. The CDR3 coding sequence is TGTGCCAGCAGTTACGCGACCTACGAGCAGTACTTC. Translated: CASSYATYEQYF.

The rearrangement links TRBV6-2 or TRBV6-3 to TRBJ2-7; maybe TRBD1 (6 bases). V lost 2 bases and J 4 bases, leaving 12 bases between the germline ends. This CDR3 spans 14 amino acids. Germline V gene sequence: CDR1 MNHEY, CDR2 SVGEGT. CDR3 residues: CASSYLQGIYEQYF. DNA for the CDR3: TGTGCCAGCAGTTACCTACAGGGCATATACGAGCAGTACTTC.